The clone carrying this T cell receptor (beta chain) was detected only a few times. What it binds is unknown. The data are from a study of identical twins. Study results and limitations: Conclusions came from cross-sectional statistical analysis, not from following the same donors. Weaker excess twin sharing was observed in beta out-of-frame sequences. Out-of-frame TCR alpha sharing in monozygotic twins exceeded recombination model predictions.

MiXCR was run by TCRdb on the 5' RACE reads, yielding one entry per CDR3 protein. The sample consists of 690,000 or so distinct CDR3 sequences, roughly 6% of them appearing once. The CDR3 extends over 16 amino acids. V lost 5 bases to trimming and J lost 4 bases; unmatched junction nucleotides: 9. Germline CDR1 reads SGHAT; CDR2 reads FQNNGV. The rearrangement joins TRBV11-2 to TRBJ2-3, with 10 positions matching TRBD2. This receptor was identified in a man aged 18 to 30 in good health. The source material was naive T cells sorted from blood. The CDR3 DNA sequence: TGTGCCAGCAGCGACGGGACTAGCGAGATCCCAGATACGCAGTATTTT. Translated, it gives CASSDGTSEIPDTQYF.